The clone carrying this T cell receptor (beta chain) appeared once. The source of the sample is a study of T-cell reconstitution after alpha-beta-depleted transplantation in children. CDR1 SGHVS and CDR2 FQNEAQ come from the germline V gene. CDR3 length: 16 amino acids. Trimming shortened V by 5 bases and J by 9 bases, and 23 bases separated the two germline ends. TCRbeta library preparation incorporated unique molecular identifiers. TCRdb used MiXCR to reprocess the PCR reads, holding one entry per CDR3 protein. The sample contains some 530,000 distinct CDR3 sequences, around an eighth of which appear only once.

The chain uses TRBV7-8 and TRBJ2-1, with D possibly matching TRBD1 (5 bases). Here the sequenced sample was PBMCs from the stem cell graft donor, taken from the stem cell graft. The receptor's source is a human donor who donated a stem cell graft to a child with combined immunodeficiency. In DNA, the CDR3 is TGTGCCAGCAGCCCCCACAGGCTCTCTCCAATTCCTGAGCAGTTCTTC. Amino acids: CASSPHRLSPIPEQFF. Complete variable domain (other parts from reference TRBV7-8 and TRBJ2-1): GAGVSQSPRYKVAKRGQDVALRCDPISGHVSLFWYQQALGQGPEFLTYFQNEAQLDKSGLPSDRFFAERPEGSVSTLKIQRTQQEDSAVYLCASSPHRLSPIPEQFFGPGTRLTVL.